Presented here are 5 T cell receptor beta chains from one specimen sequenced in a study of metastatic and nonmetastatic thyroid tumors. Each patient went into thyroid surgery without having received any treatment. MiXCR re-clonotyped the PCR reads for TCRdb. The table has 10,000 to 12,000 clones, 28% seen once. What was sequenced was tumor tissue. These receptors all come from a male donor with papillary thyroid cancer or a benign thyroid nodule (not recorded which). Some clones in this sample may be carry-over from other donors' samples.

As concerns this clone: One junction end disagrees with the germline gene, perhaps due to a read error. CDR3 protein: CSSSEYNPGRVGYTF. For the CDR3, the DNA is TGTTCCAGCAGTGAATATAACCCAGGCCGTGTTGGCTACACCTTC. V gene TRBV25-1 combines with J gene TRBJ1-2; D unresolved. CDR1 and CDR2 (germline): MGHDK, SYGVNS. CDR3 length: 15 amino acids.

This clone occurred many times. The chain couples TRBV3-1 to TRBJ2-5, with TRBD1 identical over 8 bases. The germline gives CDR1 LGHDT, CDR2 YNNKEL (reference sequence). With V trimmed by 10 bases and J by 4 bases, 11 bases remained unmatched. The CDR3 is 14 residues long. CDR3 sequence reads: CATQGGGQGETQYF. The CDR3 DNA reads TGTGCCACCCAGGGAGGAGGACAGGGAGAGACCCAGTACTTC.

This clone was recorded at least ten times. This sequence joins TRBV7-9 and TRBJ1-6, with unresolved D. Germline V lookup: CDR1 SEHNR, CDR2 FQNEAQ (reference sequence). This CDR3 is built from 12 residues. The germline V and J ends were trimmed by 5 bases and 10 bases, with 9 bases remaining between them. The CDR3 sequence: CASSPPESPLHF. For the CDR3, the DNA is TGTGCCAGCAGCCCGCCGGAGTCACCCCTCCACTTT.

The chain couples TRBV5-1 to TRBJ1-1; D remains ambiguous. The ends were cut back, 2 bases at V and 4 bases at J, with 12 bases in the middle. CDR3 length equals 14 residues. Germline CDR1 reads SGHRS; CDR2 reads YFSETQ. DNA for the CDR3: TGCGCCAGCAGCTTAGGAAAGTGGTCCACTGAAGCTTTCTTT. Translation: CASSLGKWSTEAFF.

This clone was detected a few times. The V and J genes are TRBV18 and TRBJ2-3; 13 bases line up with TRBD2. Germline loops: CDR1 KGHSH, CDR2 LQKENI. V lost 1 base, J lost 3 bases, and 1 base stayed unmatched. The length of the CDR3 is 16 residues. CDR3 amino acids: CASSPQGLAGTDTQYF. The DNA for the CDR3 is TGTGCCAGCTCACCACAGGGACTAGCGGGGACAGATACGCAGTATTTT.